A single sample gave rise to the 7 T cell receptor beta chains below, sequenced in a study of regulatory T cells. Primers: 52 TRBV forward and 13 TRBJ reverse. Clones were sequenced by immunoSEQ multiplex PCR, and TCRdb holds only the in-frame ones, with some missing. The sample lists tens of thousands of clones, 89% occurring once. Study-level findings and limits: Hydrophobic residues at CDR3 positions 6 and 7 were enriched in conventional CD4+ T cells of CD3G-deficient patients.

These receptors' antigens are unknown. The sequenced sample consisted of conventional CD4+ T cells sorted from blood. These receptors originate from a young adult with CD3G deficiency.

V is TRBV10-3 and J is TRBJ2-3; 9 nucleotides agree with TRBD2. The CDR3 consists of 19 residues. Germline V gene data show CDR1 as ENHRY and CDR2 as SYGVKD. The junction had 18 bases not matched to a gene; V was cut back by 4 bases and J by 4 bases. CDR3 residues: CAISARLAGNGGPADTQYF. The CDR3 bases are TGTGCCATCAGTGCGAGGCTAGCGGGGAACGGAGGCCCCGCAGATACGCAGTATTTT.

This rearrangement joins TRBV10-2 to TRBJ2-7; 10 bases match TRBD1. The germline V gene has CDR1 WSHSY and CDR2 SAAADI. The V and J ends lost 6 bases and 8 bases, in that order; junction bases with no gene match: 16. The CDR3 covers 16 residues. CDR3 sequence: CASSPMGQGLWGKQYF. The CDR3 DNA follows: TGCGCCAGCAGCCCTATGGGACAGGGGCTATGGGGGAAGCAGTACTTC.

CDR3 bases: TGTGCCAGCAGCTTAAGGGACACTGAAGCTTTCTTT. Amino acids: CASSLRDTEAFF. The rearrangement links TRBV7-9 to TRBJ1-1, with no clear D. The germline gives CDR1 SEHNR, CDR2 FQNEAQ (reference sequence). Trimming cost V 2 bases and J 3 bases, with 4 bases left between them. This CDR3 contains 12 residues.

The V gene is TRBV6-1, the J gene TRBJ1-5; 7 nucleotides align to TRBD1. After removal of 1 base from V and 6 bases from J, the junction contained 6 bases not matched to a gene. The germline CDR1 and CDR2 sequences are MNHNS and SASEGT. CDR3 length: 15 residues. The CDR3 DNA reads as TGTGCCAGCAGTGAAGAGACAGGGTGGGGTCAGCCCCAGCATTTT. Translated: CASSEETGWGQPQHF.

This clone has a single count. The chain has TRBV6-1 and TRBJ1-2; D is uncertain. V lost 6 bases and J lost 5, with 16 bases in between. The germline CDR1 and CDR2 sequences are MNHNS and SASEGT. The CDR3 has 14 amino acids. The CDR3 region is CASRRAEFTYGYTF. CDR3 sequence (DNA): TGTGCCAGCAGGAGAGCGGAGTTTACTTATGGCTACACCTTC.

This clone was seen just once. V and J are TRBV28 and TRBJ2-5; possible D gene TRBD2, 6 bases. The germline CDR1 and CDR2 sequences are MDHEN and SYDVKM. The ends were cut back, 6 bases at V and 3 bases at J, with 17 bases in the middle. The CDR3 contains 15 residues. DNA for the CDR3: TGTGCCAGCAGCCTGTCCGGGACTGAGAAAGAGACCCAGTACTTC. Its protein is CASSLSGTEKETQYF.

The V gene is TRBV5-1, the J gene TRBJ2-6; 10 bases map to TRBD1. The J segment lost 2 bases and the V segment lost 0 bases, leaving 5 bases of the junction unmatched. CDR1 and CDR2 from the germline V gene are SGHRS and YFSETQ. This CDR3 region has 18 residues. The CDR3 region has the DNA TGCGCCAGCAGCTTGGAGGGACAGGGGATCCCTGGGGCCAACGTCCTGACTTTC. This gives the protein CASSLEGQGIPGANVLTF.